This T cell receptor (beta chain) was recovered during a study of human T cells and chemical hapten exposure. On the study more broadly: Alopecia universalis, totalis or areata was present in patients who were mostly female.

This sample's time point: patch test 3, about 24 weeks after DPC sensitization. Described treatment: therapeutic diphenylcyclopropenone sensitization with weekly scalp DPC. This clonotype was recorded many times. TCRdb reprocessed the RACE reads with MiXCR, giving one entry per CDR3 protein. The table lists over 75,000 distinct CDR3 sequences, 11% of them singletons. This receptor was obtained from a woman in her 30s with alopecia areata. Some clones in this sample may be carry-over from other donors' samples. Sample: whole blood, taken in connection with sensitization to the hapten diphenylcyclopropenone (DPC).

In DNA form, the CDR3 reads TGTGCCACAAATCCCGGACCGACTGAAAAACTGTTTTTT. Translating it yields CATNPGPTEKLFF. The gene calls are TRBV19 and TRBJ1-4; D is ambiguous. Trimming removed 10 bases from V and 7 bases from J, with 16 bases in between. The germline V gene encodes CDR1 LNHDA and CDR2 SQIVND (reference sequence). The CDR3 loop spans 13 amino acids.